The 13 T cell receptor beta chains presented below share a single source sample, sequenced in a study of identical twins. TCRdb re-derived calls from the 5' RACE reads in MiXCR, one entry per CDR3 protein. The sample has 640,000 or so distinct CDR3 sequences, less than 7% seen once; the top ten hold roughly 2%. The sequencing input was naive T cells sorted from blood. These receptors were collected from a young man in good health.

The table lists this clonotype with a few counts. The V and J genes are TRBV28 and TRBJ2-5; 8 nucleotides match TRBD1. V trimming: 8 bases; J trimming: 5 bases; junction bases outside the gene matches: 7. CDR3 length: 13 amino acids. Germline assignment: CDR1 MDHEN and CDR2 SYDVKM. The CDR3 DNA is TGTGCCAGCGGGCCAGGGGGCCCGGAGACCCAGTACTTC. Its protein product is CASGPGGPETQYF.

This clonotype was seen ten or more times. The gene calls are TRBV13 and TRBJ1-5; D remains unclear. Germline V lookup: CDR1 PRHDT, CDR2 FYEKMQ (reference sequence). Trimming stripped 0 bases from V and 7 bases from J, with 4 bases between. CDR3 size: 12 residues. CDR3 sequence (DNA): TGTGCCAGCAGCTTAGGAGAACAGCCCCAGCATTTT. Residues: CASSLGEQPQHF.

This clonotype was detected only a few times. The CDR3 bases are TGTGCCAGCAAGAGGGAGTCTAGGGGCCACGAGCAGTACGTC. This encodes CASKRESRGHEQYV. V and J are TRBV27 and TRBJ2-7; D tentatively reads TRBD1 or TRBD2 (5 bases each). The length of the CDR3 is 14 residues. V was clipped by 7 bases and J by 5 bases, with 18 bases between them. The V gene's germline CDR1 is MNHEY and CDR2 SMNVEV (reference sequence).

This clonotype has at least ten counts. The chain employs TRBV24-1 and TRBJ2-5, with 10 positions matching TRBD1. The CDR3 is 15 residues long. The V segment lost 3 bases and the J segment 5 bases; nucleotides outside the gene matches: 5. Germline CDR1 and CDR2: KGHDR and SFDVKD. DNA for the CDR3: TGTGCCACCAGTGATCCGACAGGGGGCCTCGAGACCCAGTACTTC. It is translated as CATSDPTGGLETQYF.

This clonotype was observed many times. CDR3 loop: CASSPTSNSYNEQFF. The CDR3 DNA reads as TGTGCCAGCAGCCCCACTAGCAACTCCTACAATGAGCAGTTCTTC. This chain connects TRBV7-2 to TRBJ2-1, with TRBD2 as a possible D gene (6 bases). The germline V gene encodes CDR1 SGHTA and CDR2 FQGNSA. V gave up 5 bases and J gave up 0 bases, with 11 bases separating them. The CDR3 runs 15 residues.

This clonotype has a count of ten or more. The V gene is TRBV6-1, the J gene TRBJ1-1, with D possibly matching TRBD1 (6 bases). V was clipped by 6 bases and J by 2 bases, with 25 bases between them. This CDR3 is built from 18 residues. Germline CDR1 reads MNHNS; CDR2 reads SASEGT. Here the CDR3 DNA reads TGTGCCAGCAGCCCCTATTTCGCCGTGGGGGCCACTAACACTGAAGCTTTCTTT. Translating it yields CASSPYFAVGATNTEAFF.

At least ten counts were recorded for this clonotype. The chain joins TRBV9 to TRBJ2-3, with TRBD1 matching 9 bases. The CDR3 contains 17 residues. Unmatched junction bases numbered 10, after V lost 2 bases and J lost 3 bases. CDR1 and CDR2 from the germline V gene are SGDLS and YYNGEE. DNA for the CDR3: TGTGCCAGCAGCGTTTCACCGGGACAGGGATCGACAGATACGCAGTATTTT. Its protein is CASSVSPGQGSTDTQYF.

This clonotype was observed a handful of times. The chain joins TRBV7-9 to TRBJ2-5; no reliable D call. Per germline, CDR1 SEHNR and CDR2 FQNEAQ (reference sequence). The CDR3 consists of 12 residues. Trimming pared 5 bases from V and 6 bases from J, leaving 10 bases between. This chain's CDR3 is CASSQEVKTQYF. The CDR3 nucleotides are TGTGCCAGCAGCCAAGAGGTCAAGACCCAGTACTTC.

This clonotype was counted many times. The J gene is TRBJ2-1, the V gene TRBV20-1; 7 bases agree with TRBD1. Germline CDR1 is DFQATT and CDR2 is SNEGSKA (reference sequence). The CDR3 is made up of 14 amino acids. Unmatched junction bases numbered 7, after V lost 5 bases and J lost 3 bases. CDR3 nucleotide sequence: TGCAGTGCTCAAAGACAGGGCGGCTACAATGAGCAGTTCTTC. This encodes CSAQRQGGYNEQFF.

This clonotype has just a few counts. The chain joins TRBV27 to TRBJ2-7; TRBD1 agrees at 8 bases. The V gene end was trimmed by 5 bases and the J gene end by 3 bases; junction bases not matched to a gene: 3. The CDR3 is 13 residues long. The germline V gene encodes CDR1 MNHEY and CDR2 SMNVEV (reference sequence). The CDR3 sequence: CASSGQGYYEQYF. The CDR3 DNA reads TGTGCCAGCAGTGGACAGGGTTACTACGAGCAGTACTTC.

Many counts were recorded for this clonotype. J is TRBJ2-2 and V is TRBV10-3; D uncertain. Germline lookup yields CDR1 ENHRY and CDR2 SYGVKD. The CDR3 sequence is 14 residues long. Trimming shortened V by 4 bases and J by 2 bases, and 8 bases separated the two germline ends. This chain's CDR3 is CAISGSLNTGELFF. As DNA, the CDR3 is TGTGCCATCAGTGGAAGCCTAAACACCGGGGAGCTGTTTTTT.

The chain links TRBV6-1 to TRBJ2-1, with 9 positions matching TRBD1. The CDR3 length is 18 residues. Germline assignment: CDR1 MNHNS and CDR2 SASEGT. Trimming cost V 4 bases and J 8 bases; bases outside gene matches: 18. CDR3 nucleotides: TGTGCCAGCAGTGCGAAGGGACAGGGACTTCTCCGGGGTGATGAGCAGTTCTTC. Amino acids: CASSAKGQGLLRGDEQFF.

This clonotype was seen many times. The chain links TRBV5-1 to TRBJ1-1, with D perhaps TRBD1 (5 bases). Germline CDR1 SGHRS, CDR2 YFSETQ. Trimming removed 2 bases from V and 8 bases from J, with 10 bases in between. The CDR3 loop spans 12 amino acids. The CDR3 loop is CASSFRQGEAFF. The CDR3 DNA reads as TGCGCCAGCAGCTTTCGTCAGGGAGAAGCTTTCTTT. The variable domain in full, with the rest retrieved from reference TRBV5-1 and TRBJ1-1, is KAGVTQTPRYLIKTRGQQVTLSCSPISGHRSVSWYQQTPGQGLQFLFEYFSETQRNKGNFPGRFSGRQFSNSRSEMNVSTLELGDSALYLCASSFRQGEAFFGQGTRLTVV.